The rows below give T cell receptor beta chains drawn from one sample of a study of blood T cell repertoires in COVID-19. Measured with immunoSEQ multiplex PCR; TCRdb has only the in-frame clones, and not every one. The table records around 72,000 clones, about 80% of them present only once. The sample consisted of peripheral blood. The receptors were gathered from a human donor in a cohort sampled during active COVID-19. Both conserved end residues are part of each CDR3. D genes are given only for firm matches. A row's size may be missing; if present it is once, few, many or a size class.

clone_size | d_call | j_call | v_call | cdr3_nt | cdr3_aa
- | - | TRBJ1-6 | TRBV4-2 | TGTGCCAGCAGCCAAGATTGGGGCTTTTCACCCCTCCACTTT | CASSQDWGFSPLHF
- | - | TRBJ1-1 | TRBV5-4 | TGTGCCAGCAGCTTCGACAGGATGGGGGATGAAGCTTTCTTT | CASSFDRMGDEAFF
- | - | TRBJ2-7 | TRBV7-9 | TGTGCCAGCAGCCACCCTAACGAGCAGTACTTC | CASSHPNEQYF
few | - | TRBJ2-2 | TRBV21-1 | TGTGCCAGCAGCAAGTTGAGTAAGGGGGCCGGGGAGCTGTTTTTT | CASSKLSKGAGELFF
- | TRBD2 | TRBJ2-1 | TRBV27 | TGTGCCAGCAGTTTAAGTGGCGGGGGGGCGTTTGAGCAGTTCTTC | CASSLSGGGAFEQFF
few | - | TRBJ1-1 | TRBV6-6 | TGTGCCAGCAGCGCGGACAAGTCTGAAGCTTTCTTT | CASSADKSEAFF
- | - | TRBJ2-6 | TRBV4-1 | TGCGCCAGCAGCCAAGGGAGCCCCGTAGCCTCTGGGGCCAACGTCCTGACTTTC | CASSQGSPVASGANVLTF
once | TRBD1 | TRBJ2-7 | TRBV2 | TGTGCCAGCGCAGTCCCCGGGACAGGGACCTACGAGCAGTACTTC | CASAVPGTGTYEQYF
- | TRBD1 | TRBJ2-6 | TRBV5-5 | TGTGCCAGCAGCTTTCGGACAGGAACCTCTGGGGCCAACGTCCTGACTTTC | CASSFRTGTSGANVLTF
once | - | TRBJ1-4 | TRBV30 | TGTGCCTGGGCAAGGACCAGCGGGGAAAAACTGTTTTTT | CAWARTSGEKLFF
- | - | TRBJ2-7 | TRBV11-2 | TGTGCCAGCAGCTTACGAGCCGAGCAGTACTTC | CASSLRAEQYF
- | - | TRBJ2-7 | TRBV7-3 | TGTGCCAGCAGCTTAACGCGAGGGTACGAGCAGTACTTC | CASSLTRGYEQYF
- | - | TRBJ1-3 | TRBV5-5 | TGTGCCAGCAGCTTGCGACCCTCCGGGGGGATCGGAAACACCATATATTTT | CASSLRPSGGIGNTIYF
- | - | TRBJ2-5 | TRBV7-9 | TGTGCCAGCAGAGGAGGGTTCCCAGAGACCCAGTACTTC | CASRGGFPETQYF
- | - | TRBJ2-3 | TRBV7-2 | TGTGCCAGCAGCTACCCCCTTGGCGGGGGCCCAGCAGATACGCAGTATTTT | CASSYPLGGGPADTQYF
- | TRBD1 | TRBJ2-3 | TRBV19 | TGTGCCAGTAGTATAGATTTAGGGGGCGGAGATACGCAGTATTTT | CASSIDLGGGDTQYF
- | - | TRBJ1-4 | TRBV4-2 | TGTGCCAGCAGCCAAGGAAGAGCAGGCCGAGGGGAAAAACTGTTTTTT | CASSQGRAGRGEKLFF
few | - | TRBJ2-4 | TRBV2 | TGTGCCAGCAGTGAACACCCGGGGAACATTCAGTACTTC | CASSEHPGNIQYF
- | - | TRBJ2-6 | TRBV5-1 | TGCGCCAGCCACGTAGGGGGATTGGGCTCTGGGGCCAACGTCCTGACTTTC | CASHVGGLGSGANVLTF
- | - | TRBJ1-1 | TRBV18 | TGTGCCAGCTTCCCCGGGAGGGACACTGAAGCTTTCTTT | CASFPGRDTEAFF
- | - | TRBJ1-5 | TRBV11-2 | TGTGCCAGCAGCCCCACTTATAGCAATCAGCCCCAGCATTTT | CASSPTYSNQPQHF
- | TRBD1 | TRBJ2-2 | TRBV24-1 | TGTGCCACCAGTGACCCGGACAGGGACACCGGGGAGCTGTTTTTT | CATSDPDRDTGELFF
- | TRBD2 | TRBJ2-7 | TRBV9 | TGTGCCAGCAGCGTAGCCACTAGCGGGGCTGGCGAGCAGTACTTC | CASSVATSGAGEQYF
- | - | TRBJ1-5 | TRBV19 | TGTGCCACCAAAAGGGCTGACAGTGGGGTCGGCAATCAGCCCCAGCATTTT | CATKRADSGVGNQPQHF
- | - | TRBJ1-2 | TRBV6-5 | TGTGCCAGCCAAGAGACAGGTCGCTACACCTTC | CASQETGRYTF
- | - | TRBJ2-7 | TRBV7-6 | TGTGCCAGCAGCTTAGGGCCAGGGGCAAAGGACGAGGAGCAGTACTTC | CASSLGPGAKDEEQYF
- | - | TRBJ2-5 | TRBV15 | TGTGCCACCAGCAGAGGAGGGTATAGGGAGACCCAGTACTTC | CATSRGGYRETQYF
- | - | TRBJ1-2 | TRBV4-1 | TGCGCCAGCAGCCAAGGGGCCTATGGCTACACCTTC | CASSQGAYGYTF
- | TRBD2 | TRBJ2-3 | TRBV7-2 | TGTGCCAGCAGCTTAGGGCGGGGGGGTACAGATACGCAGTATTTT | CASSLGRGGTDTQYF
- | TRBD2 | TRBJ2-1 | TRBV7-2 | TGTGCCAGCAGCCCGGGAGGCAGCCACAATGAGCAGTTCTTC | CASSPGGSHNEQFF
- | TRBD1 | TRBJ1-1 | TRBV3-1/TRBV3-2 | TGTGCCAGCAGCTTTACCGGGACAGGGGGAGCTGAAGCTTTCTTT | CASSFTGTGGAEAFF
few | TRBD1 | TRBJ1-2 | TRBV30 | TGTGCCTGGCAAAAAGCTATCGGGACAGACTATGGCTACACCTTC | CAWQKAIGTDYGYTF
few | TRBD1 | TRBJ2-7 | TRBV6-5 | TGTGCCAGCGTTAGGGACAGTAGCTCCTACGAGCAGTACTTC | CASVRDSSSYEQYF
- | - | TRBJ1-3 | TRBV3-1/TRBV3-2 | TGTGCCAGCAGCCAGCGCGGACAGCATCCTGGAAACACCATATATTTT | CASSQRGQHPGNTIYF
- | - | TRBJ1-6 | TRBV11-2 | TGTGCCAGCAGACAGAAAGGACAGACCGATAATTCACCCCTCCACTTT | CASRQKGQTDNSPLHF
- | - | TRBJ2-7 | TRBV7-5 | TGTGTCAGAAGCCTTTTGGGGGGTAGCTCCTACGAGCAGTACTTC | CVRSLLGGSSYEQYF
few | TRBD1 | TRBJ1-6 | TRBV7-9 | TGTGCCAGCAGCTTGACAGGGGGTTATAATTCACCCCTCCACTTT | CASSLTGGYNSPLHF
- | - | TRBJ2-7 | TRBV4-1 | TGCGCCAGCAGCCAAGGGACAGCGCTCGGGTACGAGCAGTACTTC | CASSQGTALGYEQYF
- | TRBD1 | TRBJ1-2 | TRBV11-2 | TGTGCCAGCAGCTCTTTACGGGACAGGGGGCGAGACTATGGCTACACCTTC | CASSSLRDRGRDYGYTF
- | - | TRBJ2-7 | TRBV10-1 | TGCGCCAGCAGTGATAGACTAGTTCGGGACGAGCAGTACTTC | CASSDRLVRDEQYF
- | TRBD1 | TRBJ1-5 | TRBV7-9 | TGTGCCAGCAGCTTAGCGACAGGGAGTCAGCCCCAGCATTTT | CASSLATGSQPQHF
- | - | TRBJ1-2 | TRBV29-1 | TGCGGGGTTTTGAGGGAAGGCTACACCTTC | CGVLREGYTF
few | - | TRBJ1-1 | TRBV7-2 | TGTGCCAGCAGCTTCGGTGGGAGTTTTGAAGCTTTCTTT | CASSFGGSFEAFF
- | TRBD2 | TRBJ2-3 | TRBV12-5 | TGTGCTAGTGGTTCGGGGGGGGATACCACAGATACGCAGTATTTT | CASGSGGDTTDTQYF
- | TRBD1 | TRBJ1-2 | TRBV4-1 | TGCGCCAGCAGCCAACAAGAGGGAAGAACCGGGACAGGGTTGTATGGCTACACCTTC | CASSQQEGRTGTGLYGYTF
- | - | TRBJ2-5 | TRBV5-1 | TGCGCCACTAGTAGACAGCAAAGAGAGACCCAGTACTTC | CATSRQQRETQYF
- | - | TRBJ2-7 | TRBV18 | TGTGCCAGCTCCCCGGGGATCGCCTACGAGCAGTACTTC | CASSPGIAYEQYF
- | - | TRBJ1-5 | TRBV27 | TGTGCCAGCAGAAAAGACAGTTTTAGCAATCAGCCCCAGCATTTT | CASRKDSFSNQPQHF
- | - | TRBJ2-5 | TRBV21-1 | TGTGCCAGCAGCAAATTAGCGGGGGTTGGGGAGACCCAGTACTTC | CASSKLAGVGETQYF
few | - | TRBJ2-5 | TRBV9 | TGTGCCAGCAGCCTAGAAAACGGGGCCCAGTACTTC | CASSLENGAQYF
- | TRBD1 | TRBJ2-1 | TRBV29-1 | TGCAGCGTTCCCCGACAGGGGCGGCACAATGAGCAGTTCTTC | CSVPRQGRHNEQFF
- | TRBD1 | TRBJ1-1 | TRBV7-8 | TGTGCCAGCAGCTTTCGACAGGGCGTCGCTGAAGCTTTCTTT | CASSFRQGVAEAFF
- | TRBD1 | TRBJ1-5 | TRBV18 | TGTGCCAGCTCAGAACTTCAGGGGGTAGTAGGCAATCAGCCCCAGCATTTT | CASSELQGVVGNQPQHF